The 8 T cell receptor beta chains reported below all come from one sample, sequenced in a study of blood T cell repertoires in COVID-19. Here immunoSEQ multiplex PCR was the method, and the copy in TCRdb shows in-frame clones only, minus some. The table lists a few hundred thousand clones, around nine tenths of them singletons, with 3% to 4% in the top ten. Sequencing was performed on peripheral blood. The receptors derive from a woman aged 55 to 70 with COVID-19, enrolled during active disease.

This rearrangement joins TRBV14 to TRBJ1-1; D unresolved. CDR1 is SGHDN, CDR2 FVKESK, per germline. This CDR3 contains 16 residues. V was cut by 0 bases and J by 0 bases, with 11 bases left in between. CDR3 protein: CASSQDFGPMNTEAFF. CDR3 sequence (DNA): TGTGCCAGCAGCCAAGACTTTGGCCCAATGAACACTGAAGCTTTCTTT.

There are a few counts of this clone. The rearrangement uses TRBV28 and TRBJ1-5, with unresolved D. CDR1 and CDR2 from the germline V gene are MDHEN and SYDVKM. The CDR3 extends over 12 amino acids. V lost 8 bases and J 5 bases, leaving 10 bases between the germline ends. CDR3 in DNA: TGTGCCAGCCACGCTCCAGATCAGCCCCAGCATTTT. Amino acids: CASHAPDQPQHF. Supplemented by reference TRBV28 and TRBJ1-5, the full variable domain reads DVKVTQSSRYLVKRTGEKVFLECVQDMDHENMFWYRQDPGLGLRLIYFSYDVKMKEKGDIPEGYSVSREKKERFSLILESASTNQTSMYLCASHAPDQPQHFGDGTRLSIL.

The chain employs TRBV5-4 and TRBJ2-1; a weak D match, TRBD1 (6 bases). V was trimmed by 4 bases and J by 3 bases, leaving 14 bases between them. CDR1 and CDR2 (germline): SGHNT, YYREEE (reference sequence). CDR3 size: 15 residues. As DNA, the CDR3 is TGTGCCAGCAGCCCCGAACAGGGACACTACAATGAGCAGTTCTTC. Translation: CASSPEQGHYNEQFF.

In this sample, this clone turned up once. A junction boundary mismatches the germline segment, possibly from a read error. The CDR3 region has the DNA TGCGCCAGCACCCCGAGGGGGCCGTCGAACGCTGAAGCTTTCTTT. Translation: CASTPRGPSNAEAFF. The rearrangement links TRBV10-1 to TRBJ1-1; 7 bases agree with TRBD1. The germline CDR1 and CDR2 sequences are WNHNN and SYGVQD (reference sequence). This CDR3 region has 15 residues.

The chain employs TRBV6-5 and TRBJ1-1, with 7 bases aligning to TRBD1. The CDR3 loop spans 15 amino acids. V trimming: 5 bases; J trimming: 0 bases; junction bases outside the gene matches: 6. CDR1 and CDR2 (germline): MNHEY, SVGAGI. The CDR3 reads CASSPRDSMNTEAFF. The CDR3 nucleotides are TGTGCCAGCAGTCCCCGGGACAGCATGAACACTGAAGCTTTCTTT.

This clone was detected once. V gene TRBV12-5 combines with J gene TRBJ1-6, with D possibly TRBD1 on 6 matching bases. Deletions cut 4 bases from V and 13 bases from J, with 20 bases between. This CDR3 has 15 residues. The germline gives CDR1 LGHNT, CDR2 FRNRAP. CDR3 protein: CASGSLGAVIGPLHF. CDR3 nucleotides: TGTGCTAGTGGTTCTTTGGGGGCAGTCATCGGGCCCCTCCACTTT.

Remarks on this clone: Different DNA sequences within this sample yield the same CDR3. The rearrangement joins TRBV7-9 to TRBJ1-1, with D possibly TRBD1 on 6 matching bases. Deletions cut 0 bases from V and 4 bases from J, with 12 bases between. The germline CDR1 and CDR2 sequences are SEHNR and FQNEAQ (reference sequence). The CDR3 is 15 residues long. CDR3 amino acids: CASSLAGGAGTEAFF. The CDR3 DNA sequence: TGTGCCAGCAGCTTAGCAGGGGGGGCCGGCACTGAAGCTTTCTTT.

Only a few counts were recorded for this clone. This chain joins TRBV27 and TRBJ2-3; TRBD2 aligns across 7 bases. The CDR3 has 14 amino acids. Unmatched junction bases numbered 9, after V lost 6 bases and J lost 6 bases. Germline V gives CDR1 MNHEY, CDR2 SMNVEV (reference sequence). The CDR3 DNA reads as TGTGCCAGCAGCCGGAGGGGAGGGACGGATACGCAGTATTTT. Its translation is CASSRRGGTDTQYF.